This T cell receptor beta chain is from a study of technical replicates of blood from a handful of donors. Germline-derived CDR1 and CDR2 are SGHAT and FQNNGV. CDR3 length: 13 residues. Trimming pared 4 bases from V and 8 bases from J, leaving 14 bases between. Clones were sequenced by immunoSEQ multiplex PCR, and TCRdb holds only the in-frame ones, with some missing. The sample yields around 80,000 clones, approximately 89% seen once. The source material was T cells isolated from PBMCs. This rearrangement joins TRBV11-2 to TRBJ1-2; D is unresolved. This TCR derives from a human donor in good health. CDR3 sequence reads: CASSYGEGQGYTF. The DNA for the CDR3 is TGTGCCAGCAGCTACGGGGAAGGGCAGGGCTACACCTTC.